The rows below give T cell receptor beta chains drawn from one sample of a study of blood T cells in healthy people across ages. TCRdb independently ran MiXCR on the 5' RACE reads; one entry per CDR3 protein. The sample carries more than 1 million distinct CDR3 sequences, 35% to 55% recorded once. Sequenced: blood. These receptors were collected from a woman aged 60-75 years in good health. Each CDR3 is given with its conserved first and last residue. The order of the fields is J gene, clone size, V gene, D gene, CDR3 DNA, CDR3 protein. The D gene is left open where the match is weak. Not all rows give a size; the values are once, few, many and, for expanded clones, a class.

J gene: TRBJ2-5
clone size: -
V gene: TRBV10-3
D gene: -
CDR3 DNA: TGTGCCACTTTAGGGGGGGAGACCCAGTACTTC
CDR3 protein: CATLGGETQYF

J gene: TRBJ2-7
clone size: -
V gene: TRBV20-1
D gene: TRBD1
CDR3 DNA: TGCAGTGCGGACAGGGGGCCCGTTAGCGAGCAGTACTTC
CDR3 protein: CSADRGPVSEQYF

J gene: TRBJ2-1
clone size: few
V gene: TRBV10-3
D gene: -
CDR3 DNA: TGTGCCATCAGTGAGTCGACTCCCGAGCAGTTCTTC
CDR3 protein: CAISESTPEQFF

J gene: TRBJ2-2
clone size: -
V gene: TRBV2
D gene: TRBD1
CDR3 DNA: TGTGCCAGCAGTGGACTTAGGGACAGAGTTGACACCGGGGAGCTGTTTTTT
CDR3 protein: CASSGLRDRVDTGELFF

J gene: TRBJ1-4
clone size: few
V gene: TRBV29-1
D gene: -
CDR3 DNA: TGCAGCGGAGAGGGGGCTAATGAAAAACTGTTTTTT
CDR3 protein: CSGEGANEKLFF

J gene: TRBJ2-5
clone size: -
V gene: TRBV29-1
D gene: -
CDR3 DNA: TGCGGCGTTGAAGTGAGCGAAGGGGAGACCCAGTACTTC
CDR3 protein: CGVEVSEGETQYF

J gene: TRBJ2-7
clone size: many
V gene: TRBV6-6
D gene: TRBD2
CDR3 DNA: TGTGCCAGCAGCCTAATCAGCGGGAGTTATTACGAGCAGTACTTC
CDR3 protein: CASSLISGSYYEQYF

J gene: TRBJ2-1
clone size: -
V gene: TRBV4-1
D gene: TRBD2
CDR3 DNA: TGCGCCAGCAGCCCCCTAGCGGGAGTAGGTAATGAGCGGTTCTTC
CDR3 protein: CASSPLAGVGNERFF

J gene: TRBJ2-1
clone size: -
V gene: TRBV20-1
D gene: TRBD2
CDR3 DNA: TGCAGTGCTAGAGATTTACTAGCGGGGGTCTTCGACAATGAGCGGTTCTTC
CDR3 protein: CSARDLLAGVFDNERFF

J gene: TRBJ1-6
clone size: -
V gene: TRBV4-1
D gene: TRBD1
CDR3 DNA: TGCGCCAGCAGCCAAGTGGCCGGGACAGGGGATAATTCACCCCTCCACTTT
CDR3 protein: CASSQVAGTGDNSPLHF

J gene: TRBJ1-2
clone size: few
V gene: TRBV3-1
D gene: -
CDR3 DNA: TGTGCCAGCAGCCAAGAAGGGGGACCTCGCTCAGGGGGCTACACCTTC
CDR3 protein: CASSQEGGPRSGGYTF